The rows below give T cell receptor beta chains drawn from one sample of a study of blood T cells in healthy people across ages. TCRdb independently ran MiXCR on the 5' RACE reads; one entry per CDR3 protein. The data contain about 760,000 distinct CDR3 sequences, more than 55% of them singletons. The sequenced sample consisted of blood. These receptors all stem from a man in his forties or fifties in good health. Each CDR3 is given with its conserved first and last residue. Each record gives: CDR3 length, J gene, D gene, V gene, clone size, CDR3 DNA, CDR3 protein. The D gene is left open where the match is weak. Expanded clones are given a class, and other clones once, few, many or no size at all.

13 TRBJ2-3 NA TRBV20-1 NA TGCAGTGCTAGAGACCGGCTCACAGATACGCAGTATTTT CSARDRLTDTQYF
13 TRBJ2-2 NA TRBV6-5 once TGTGCCAGCATTCTCCGGGACACCGGGGAGCTGTTTTTT CASILRDTGELFF
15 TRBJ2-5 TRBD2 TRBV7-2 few TGTGCCAGCAGCTTAGGGGGCGGGAGTATCGAGACCCAGTACTTC CASSLGGGSIETQYF
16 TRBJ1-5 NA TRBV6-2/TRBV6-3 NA TGTGCCAGCAGTTACCGAGGGGGAGAGAGCAATCAGCCCCAGCATTTT CASSYRGGESNQPQHF
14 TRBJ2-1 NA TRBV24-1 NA TGTGCCACCAGTGAATCGACGGCGCTCTCCGAGCAGTTCTTC CATSESTALSEQFF
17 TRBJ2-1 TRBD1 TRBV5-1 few TGCGCCAGCAGCTTGGGGACCGGGACAGGGTTTTACAATGAGCAGTTCTTC CASSLGTGTGFYNEQFF
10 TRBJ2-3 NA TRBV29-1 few TGCAGCGGGGGGAGGGATACGCAGTATTTT CSGGRDTQYF
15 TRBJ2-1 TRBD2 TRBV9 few TGTGCCAGCAGCGCCCCCCCTACTAGCGGTGGTGAGCAGTTCTTC CASSAPPTSGGEQFF
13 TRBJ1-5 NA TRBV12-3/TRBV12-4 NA TGTGCCAGCAGTTTATCTCGCTCAGGGCCCCAGCATTTT CASSLSRSGPQHF
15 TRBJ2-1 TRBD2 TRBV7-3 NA TGTGCCAGCAGCTTACGGACTAGCGGGAACAATGAGCAGTTCTTC CASSLRTSGNNEQFF
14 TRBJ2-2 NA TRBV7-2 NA TGTGCCAGCAGCCATGACTGGAACACCGGGGAGCTGTTTTTT CASSHDWNTGELFF
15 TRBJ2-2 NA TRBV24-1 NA TGTGCCACCAGTGATTTGCAGTTAGGGGCCGGGGAGCTGTTTTTT CATSDLQLGAGELFF
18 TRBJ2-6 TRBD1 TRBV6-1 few TGTGCCAGCAGTGATCGGGACAGGGGGCAAAGTGGGGCCAACGTCCTGACTTTC CASSDRDRGQSGANVLTF
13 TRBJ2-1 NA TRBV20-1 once TGCAGCCGTTCGAGCGGTCCCTACAATGAGCAGTTCTTC CSRSSGPYNEQFF
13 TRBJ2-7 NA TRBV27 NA TGTGCCAGCAGTTTTGGGACACTGTACGAGCAGTACTTC CASSFGTLYEQYF
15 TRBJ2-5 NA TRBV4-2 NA TGTGCCAGCAGCCAACTAGACGGCCAAGGGGAGACCCAGTACTTC CASSQLDGQGETQYF
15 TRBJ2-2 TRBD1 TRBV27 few TGTGCCAGCAGAGCCGGGACAGTGAACACCGGGGAGCTGTTTTTT CASRAGTVNTGELFF
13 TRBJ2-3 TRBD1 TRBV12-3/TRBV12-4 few TGTGCCAGCAGTCCCCAGGGGGCTGATACGCAGTATTTT CASSPQGADTQYF
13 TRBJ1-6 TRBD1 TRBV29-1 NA TGCAGCGTCGGACAGGGGGAGGGTTCACCCCTCCACTTT CSVGQGEGSPLHF
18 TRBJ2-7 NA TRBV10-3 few TGTGCCATCAGTGAGCCGACAGTCAACTGGCGTACGTCGTCCGAGCAGTACTTC CAISEPTVNWRTSSEQYF
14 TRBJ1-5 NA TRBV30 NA TGTGCCTGGAGTGGTCAGATTAGCAATCAGCCCCAGCATTTT CAWSGQISNQPQHF
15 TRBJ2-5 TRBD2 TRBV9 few TGTGCCAGCAGCCCTGGCCGGGGGGGCACGGAGACCCAGTACTTC CASSPGRGGTETQYF
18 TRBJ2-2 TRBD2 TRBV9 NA TGTGCCAGCAGCCAGATATTAGCGGGGGGCACGAACACCGGGGAGCTGTTTTTT CASSQILAGGTNTGELFF
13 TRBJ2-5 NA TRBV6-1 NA TGTGCCAGCAGCGACCTCATGGGGGGTGAGCAGTACTTC CASSDLMGGEQYF
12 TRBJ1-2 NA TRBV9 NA TGTGCCAGCAACGACGGTAACTATGGCTACACCTTC CASNDGNYGYTF
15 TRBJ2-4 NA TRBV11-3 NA TGTGCCAGCAGCTCGCGACGGCGTGACAAAAACATTCAGTACTTC CASSSRRRDKNIQYF
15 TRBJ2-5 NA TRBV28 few TGTGCCAGCAGAGTATCATTGACTAAACAAGAGACCCAGTACTTC CASRVSLTKQETQYF
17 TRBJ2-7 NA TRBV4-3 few TGCGCCAGCAGCCAAAGCGGAGGGGGACTGGCTTACTACGAGCAGTACTTC CASSQSGGGLAYYEQYF
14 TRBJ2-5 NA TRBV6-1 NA TGTGCCAGCAGGTTTTCCGGGGTGCGGGAGACCCAGTACTTC CASRFSGVRETQYF
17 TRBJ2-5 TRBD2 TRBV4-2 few TGTGCCAGCAGCCCCGTGATTCGCGGGGGGGCCGCAGAGACCCAGTACTTC CASSPVIRGGAAETQYF
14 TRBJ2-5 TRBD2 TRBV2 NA TGTGCCAGCAGTTCCCTAGCGGACGAAGAGACCCAGTACTTC CASSSLADEETQYF
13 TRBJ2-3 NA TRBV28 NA TGTGCCAGCTGGAATAGGGGTTCAGATACGCAGTATTTT CASWNRGSDTQYF
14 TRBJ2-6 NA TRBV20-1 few TGCAGTGCTATCGACAGTTCTGGGGCCAACGTCCTGACTTTC CSAIDSSGANVLTF
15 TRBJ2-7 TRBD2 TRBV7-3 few TGTGCCAGCAGCTTAGGGCTAGCGGGAGCCAATGAGCAGTACTTC CASSLGLAGANEQYF
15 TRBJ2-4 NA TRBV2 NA TGTGCCAGCAGTGGGGACGGGCTAGCCAAAAACATTCAGTACTTC CASSGDGLAKNIQYF
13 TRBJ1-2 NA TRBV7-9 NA TGTGCCGGGGTTAGCGAAGGGGTTAGGGGCTACACCTTC CAGVSEGVRGYTF
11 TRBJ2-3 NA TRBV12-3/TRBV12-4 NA TGTGCCAGCAGTCCTAAGAATACGCAGTATTTT CASSPKNTQYF
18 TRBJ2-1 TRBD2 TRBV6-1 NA TGTGCCAGCAGCGATCCCCGGTCGGGAGCGGGGCAAGACAATGAGCAGTTCTTC CASSDPRSGAGQDNEQFF
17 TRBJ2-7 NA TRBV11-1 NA TGTGCCAGCAGCCCCTCGGGGGAGCGGGCGAAAAACTACGAGCAGTACTTC CASSPSGERAKNYEQYF
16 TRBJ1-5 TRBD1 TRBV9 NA TGTGCCAGCAGCCCAGACCCGGGACAGTCGAATCAGCCCCAGCATTTT CASSPDPGQSNQPQHF
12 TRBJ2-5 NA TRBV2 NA TGTGCCAGCAGTGATGGGGGGAAGACCCAGTACTTC CASSDGGKTQYF
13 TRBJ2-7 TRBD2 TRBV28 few TGTGCCAGCGGGCGGGAGAGCTCCTACGAGCAGTACTTC CASGRESSYEQYF
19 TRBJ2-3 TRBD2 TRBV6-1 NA TGTGCCAGCAGGCGCGCACCTGGGACTAGCGGGGGGGCTATAGATACGCAGTATTTT CASRRAPGTSGGAIDTQYF
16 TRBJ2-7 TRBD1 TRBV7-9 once TGTGCCAGCAGCTACGGGACAGGGTGGTTTAACTACGAGCAGTACTTC CASSYGTGWFNYEQYF
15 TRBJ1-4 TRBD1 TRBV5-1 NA TGCGCCAGCACGACATCGACAGGGACTAATGAAAAACTGTTTTTT CASTTSTGTNEKLFF
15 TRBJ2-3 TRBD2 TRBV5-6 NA TGTGCCAGCAGCTTGCCTAGCGGGGGGCGAGATACGCAGTATTTT CASSLPSGGRDTQYF
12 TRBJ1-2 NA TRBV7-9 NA TGTGCCAGCAGCTTAGAGGTCCGCGGCTACACCTTC CASSLEVRGYTF
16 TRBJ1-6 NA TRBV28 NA TGTGCCAGCAGTTTACCAGAGGGATCCTATAATTCACCCCTCCACTTT CASSLPEGSYNSPLHF
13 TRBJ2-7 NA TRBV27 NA TGTGCCGGCACTCCCTCCGCCCTTGAAGAGCAGTACTTC CAGTPSALEEQYF
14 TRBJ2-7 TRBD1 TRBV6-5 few TGTGCCAGCAACGCACAGGGGGCCTCCTACGAGCAGTACTTC CASNAQGASYEQYF
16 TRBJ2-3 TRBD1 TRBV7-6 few TGTGCCAGCAGCGGCCCCGGGACAGGGGACACAGATACGCAGTATTTT CASSGPGTGDTDTQYF
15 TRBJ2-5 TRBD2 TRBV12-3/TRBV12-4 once TGTGCCAGCAGTGACGGGACTAGCCCCCGGGAGACCCAGTACTTC CASSDGTSPRETQYF
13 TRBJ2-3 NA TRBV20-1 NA TGCAGTGCTAGGTCAACAGGGAGGGATACGCAGTATTTT CSARSTGRDTQYF
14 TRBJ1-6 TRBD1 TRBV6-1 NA TGTGCCAGCAGTACGACAGGGACAAATTCACCCCTCCACTTT CASSTTGTNSPLHF
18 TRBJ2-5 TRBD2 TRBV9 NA TGTGCCAGCAGCGTAGAATCACTAGCGGGGGGACGAAAAGAGACCCAGTACTTC CASSVESLAGGRKETQYF
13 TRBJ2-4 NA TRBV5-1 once TGCGCCAGCAGCACCGACAGTAAAAACATTCAGTACTTC CASSTDSKNIQYF
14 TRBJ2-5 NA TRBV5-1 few TGCGCCAGCAGCTTGGGGGACACACAAGAGACCCAGTACTTC CASSLGDTQETQYF
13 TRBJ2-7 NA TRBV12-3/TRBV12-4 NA TGTGCCAGCAGTAAGGGGGGGAGGCACGAGCAGTACTTC CASSKGGRHEQYF
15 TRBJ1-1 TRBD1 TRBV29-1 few TGCAGCGTTGATCCAAGAGGGGGCGAGAGGACTGAAGCTTTCTTT CSVDPRGGERTEAFF
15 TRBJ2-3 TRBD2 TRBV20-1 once TGCAGTGCTCTAGCGGGGGACATCAGCACAGATACGCAGTATTTT CSALAGDISTDTQYF